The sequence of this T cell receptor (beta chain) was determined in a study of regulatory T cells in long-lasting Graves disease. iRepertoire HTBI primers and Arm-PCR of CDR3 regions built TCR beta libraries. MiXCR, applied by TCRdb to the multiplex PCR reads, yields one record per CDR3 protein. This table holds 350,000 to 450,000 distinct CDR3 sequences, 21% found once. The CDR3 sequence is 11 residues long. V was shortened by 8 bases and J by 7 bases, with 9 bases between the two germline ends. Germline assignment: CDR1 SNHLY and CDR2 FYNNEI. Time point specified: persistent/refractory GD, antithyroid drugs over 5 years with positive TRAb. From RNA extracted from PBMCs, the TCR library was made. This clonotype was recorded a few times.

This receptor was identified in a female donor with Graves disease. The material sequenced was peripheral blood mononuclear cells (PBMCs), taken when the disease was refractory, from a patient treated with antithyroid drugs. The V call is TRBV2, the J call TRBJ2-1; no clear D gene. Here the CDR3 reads CASLKENEQFF. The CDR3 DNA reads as TGTGCCAGCCTTAAGGAGAATGAGCAGTTCTTC.